A single sample gave rise to the 15 T cell receptor beta chains below, sequenced in a study of regulatory T cells in long-lasting Graves disease. Combining iRepertoire HTBI primers with Arm-PCR of CDR3 regions, the authors built TCR beta libraries. One entry per CDR3 protein results from TCRdb running MiXCR on the multiplex PCR reads. The repertoire holds 350,000 to 450,000 distinct CDR3 sequences, with approximately 15% as singletons. The time point: newly diagnosed GD, antithyroid drugs for less than 3 months. PBMC-derived RNA was used for the TCR library. These data were likewise used in another study, on T cells in Graves' hyperthyroidism and ophthalmopathy.

Specimen: peripheral blood mononuclear cells (PBMCs), collected at new diagnosis, from a patient treated with antithyroid drugs. The source is a woman aged 25 to 39 with Graves disease.

This clonotype was observed many times. The rearrangement links TRBV27 to TRBJ2-7, with TRBD2 matching over 7 bases. The germline CDR1 and CDR2 sequences are MNHEY and SMNVEV (reference sequence). V was clipped by 6 bases and J by 3 bases; unmatched bases: 14. This CDR3 contains 16 residues. Written as DNA, the CDR3 is TGTGCCAGCAGGAACGAGCGGGAAGGGGACTACTACGAGCAGTACTTC. Its translation: CASRNEREGDYYEQYF.

This clonotype appeared many times. The CDR3, as DNA: TGTGCCAGCAGCTTAGAAAGGGAGCGGAAGCAGTTCTTC. It encodes CASSLERERKQFF. J is TRBJ2-1 and V is TRBV11-3; the D gene is possibly TRBD2 (5 bases). CDR1 and CDR2 (germline): SGHNT, YENEEA. This CDR3 comprises 13 residues. Trimming took off 0 bases at V and 11 bases at J, with 11 bases between the two ends.

This clonotype was seen at least ten times. The chain combines TRBV18 with TRBJ2-3; D ambiguous. Germline CDR1 is KGHSH and CDR2 is LQKENI. The CDR3 sequence is 14 residues long. The V and J ends lost 3 bases and 7 bases respectively, with 14 bases between them. The CDR3 nucleotides read TGTGCCAGCTCACCGCGGAAGGGATGGCATACGCAGTATTTT. Protein sequence: CASSPRKGWHTQYF.

The V call is TRBV19, the J call TRBJ2-4; 7 bases map to TRBD2. The CDR3 has 15 amino acids. V shed 6 bases, J shed 2 bases, and the junction held 7 bases outside the gene matches. Germline CDR1 and CDR2: LNHDA and SQIVND (reference sequence). CDR3 sequence reads: CASSFVGGTKNIQYF. The CDR3 coding sequence is TGTGCCAGTAGCTTCGTGGGAGGGACCAAAAACATTCAGTACTTC.

The rearrangement uses TRBV27 and TRBJ2-7; 9 bases map to TRBD2. The CDR3 is made up of 16 amino acids. J was trimmed by 5 bases and V by 5 bases; bases with no gene match: 13. CDR1 MNHEY and CDR2 SMNVEV come from the germline V gene (reference sequence). The chain's CDR3 is CASSTPSGTSLNEQYF. DNA for the CDR3: TGTGCCAGCAGTACACCCTCCGGGACTAGCTTGAACGAGCAGTACTTC.

This clonotype was recorded many times. The junction shows a germline mismatch at one end, possibly a read error. The rearrangement uses TRBV20-1 and TRBJ2-7, with D possibly called TRBD1 or TRBD2 (5 bases each). CDR3 size: 12 residues. Germline V CDR1 and CDR2: DFQATT, SNEGSKA (reference sequence). CDR3 coding DNA: TGCAGTGCTAGGGGGGACCAGGCAGAGGGAGACTTC. As protein: CSARGDQAEGDF.

This chain links TRBV19 with TRBJ1-1, with D possibly matching TRBD1 (5 bases). The CDR3 totals 12 residues. Trimming pared 8 bases from V and 5 bases from J, leaving 12 bases between. Per germline, CDR1 LNHDA and CDR2 SQIVND (reference sequence). The CDR3 bases are TGTGCCAGTCACGGGGCGGGAACTGAAGCTTTCTTT. This codes for CASHGAGTEAFF.

This clonotype was recorded many times. The chain is built from TRBV12-5 and TRBJ1-4; D is undetermined. Germline CDR1 and CDR2: LGHNT and FRNRAP. Between the trimmed V and J ends, which lost 2 bases and 3 bases, there was a span of 16 bases. This CDR3 contains 17 residues. CDR3 protein: CASGLPKVSDANEKLFF. CDR3 coding DNA: TGTGCTAGTGGTTTGCCTAAAGTCAGTGACGCTAATGAAAAACTGTTTTTT.

The table lists this clonotype with many counts. V usage is TRBV6-2 or TRBV6-3 and J usage is TRBJ1-5, with D hard to call. The germline V gene has CDR1 MNHEY and CDR2 SVGEGT. V was trimmed by 5 bases and J by 2 bases, leaving 10 bases between them. This CDR3 region has 14 residues. The CDR3 bases are TGTGCCAGCAGTAGGGATGACGGCAATCAGCCCCAGCATTTT. Encoded protein: CASSRDDGNQPQHF.

This clonotype was detected ten times or more. The chain is built from TRBV7-9 and TRBJ2-5; D unresolved. V gave up 3 bases and J gave up 1 base, with 9 bases separating them. Germline lookup yields CDR1 SEHNR and CDR2 FQNEAQ (reference sequence). This CDR3 is 14 amino acids long. The CDR3 sequence is CASSFLGFQETQYF. As DNA, the CDR3 is TGTGCCAGCAGCTTCCTTGGATTCCAAGAGACCCAGTACTTC.

At least ten counts were recorded for this clonotype. The V and J genes are TRBV4-1 and TRBJ2-2; TRBD2 might be the D (6 bases). V was clipped by 4 bases and J by 5 bases, with 14 bases between them. Germline V gene data show CDR1 as MGHRA and CDR2 as YSYEKL. CDR3 length equals 15 residues. The CDR3 reads CASSLTSGTTGELFF. The CDR3 nucleotides read TGCGCCAGCAGCCTAACTTCCGGGACTACCGGGGAGCTGTTTTTT.

This clonotype was seen a few times. The chain uses TRBV11-2 and TRBJ2-7; TRBD2 agrees at 12 bases. The CDR3 contains 18 residues. V gave up 1 base and J gave up 3 bases; unmatched junction bases: 10. Germline loops: CDR1 SGHAT, CDR2 FQNNGV. The CDR3 loop reads CASSLGRLLAGGRYEQYF. The CDR3 DNA reads as TGTGCCAGCAGCTTAGGTCGCTTGCTAGCGGGAGGGCGCTACGAGCAGTACTTC. Based on the CDR3 plus reference TRBV11-2 and TRBJ2-7, the full variable domain is EAGVAQSPRYKIIEKRQSVAFWCNPISGHATLYWYQQILGQGPKLLIQFQNNGVVDDSQLPKDRFSAERLKGVDSTLKIQPAKLEDSAVYLCASSLGRLLAGGRYEQYFGPGTRLTVT.

The V gene is TRBV15, the J gene TRBJ2-7; D not resolved. In germline, CDR1 is LNHNV, CDR2 YYDKDF (reference sequence). Trimming cost V 1 base and J 0 bases, with 10 bases left between them. The CDR3 has 15 residues. The CDR3 DNA sequence: TGTGCCACCAGCAGAGGTACGGCGGTCTCCTACGAGCAGTACTTC. This translates into CATSRGTAVSYEQYF.

This clonotype was detected many times. This chain joins TRBV12-5 and TRBJ2-2; the D gene is possibly TRBD2 (6 bases). V was clipped by 6 bases and J by 7 bases, with 9 bases between them. Germline V gene sequence: CDR1 LGHNT, CDR2 FRNRAP. The CDR3 covers 12 residues. The CDR3 protein is CASGPGGGELFF. Here the CDR3 DNA reads TGTGCTAGTGGCCCCGGGGGCGGGGAGCTGTTTTTT.

This clonotype appeared many times. This chain links TRBV24-1 with TRBJ2-1, with 7 bases aligning to TRBD1. V shed 4 bases, J shed 5 bases, and the junction held 10 bases outside the gene matches. This CDR3 spans 16 amino acids. CDR1 and CDR2 (germline): KGHDR, SFDVKD. CDR3 nucleotides: TGTGCCACCAGTGAAAAACAGGGGCGAAGGCACAATGAGCAGTTCTTC. This encodes CATSEKQGRRHNEQFF.